The 13 T cell receptor beta chains reported below all come from one sample, sequenced in a study of blood T cell repertoires in COVID-19. Sequencing was performed with immunoSEQ multiplex PCR; in TCRdb, only in-frame clones are kept and a portion is missing. This repertoire shows 30,000 to 35,000 clones, more than 85% found once; its top ten account for about 5%. Material: peripheral blood. These receptors came from a human donor in a cohort sampled during active COVID-19.

The chain is built from TRBV6-5 and TRBJ2-7; the match to TRBD1 covers 9 bases. The germline V gene has CDR1 MNHEY and CDR2 SVGAGI. Losses at the gene ends were 0 bases for V and 3 bases for J; bases not matched to a gene: 3. There are 15 residues in the CDR3. In DNA, the CDR3 is TGTGCCAGCAGTTACTCAGGGGACAGGGTCTACGAGCAGTACTTC. It is translated as CASSYSGDRVYEQYF.

The V gene is TRBV11-2, the J gene TRBJ2-5, with D possibly being TRBD2 (6 bases). The CDR3 has 16 residues. Germline lookup yields CDR1 SGHAT and CDR2 FQNNGV. Trimming shortened V by 1 base and J by 5 bases, and 17 bases separated the two germline ends. In nucleotides, the CDR3 is TGTGCCAGCAGCTTAGGGGCAGCTGAGGGACTCGAGACCCAGTACTTC. Its protein product is CASSLGAAEGLETQYF.

This clone was recorded a few times. CDR3 protein: CASSRERRGTEAFF. The DNA for the CDR3 is TGTGCCAGCAGCCGTGAAAGAAGGGGTACTGAAGCTTTCTTT. The V and J genes are TRBV7-9 and TRBJ1-1; D is possibly TRBD1 (5 bases). With 5 bases removed from V and 5 bases from J, the gap between germline ends came to 15 bases. Germline CDR1 is SEHNR and CDR2 is FQNEAQ (reference sequence). The CDR3 extends over 14 amino acids. The full variable domain, completed using reference TRBV7-9 and TRBJ1-1, is DTGVSQNPRHKITKRGQNVTFRCDPISEHNRLYWYRQTLGQGPEFLTYFQNEAQLEKSRLLSDRFSAERPKGSFSTLEIQRTEQGDSAMYLCASSRERRGTEAFFGQGTRLTVV.

The chain is built from TRBV27 and TRBJ1-1; D remains unclear. Deletions cut 0 bases from V and 8 bases from J, with 7 bases between. The CDR3 contains 12 residues. From germline, CDR1 is MNHEY and CDR2 SMNVEV (reference sequence). In DNA form, the CDR3 reads TGTGCCAGCAGTTTATCTGGAGGGGAAGCTTTCTTT. Protein: CASSLSGGEAFF.

The rearrangement links TRBV2 to TRBJ2-7; D may be TRBD2 (6 bases). The V end lost 5 bases, the J end lost 6 bases, and 11 bases lay between the germline ends. This CDR3 is built from 12 residues. Per the germline V gene, CDR1 is SNHLY and CDR2 is FYNNEI. The DNA of the CDR3 is TGTGCCAGCAGTCCGGACTACCTCGAGCAGTACTTC. Translated, it gives CASSPDYLEQYF.

This clone has a single count. The gene calls are TRBV10-3 and TRBJ1-1; 8 bases are shared with TRBD1. Trimming at V came to 10 bases and at J to 3 bases, leaving 10 bases not matched to a gene. This CDR3 has 14 amino acids. Germline V CDR1 and CDR2: ENHRY, SYGVKD. CDR3 region: CATTTGELHTEAFF. CDR3 coding DNA: TGTGCCACGACGACAGGGGAACTTCACACTGAAGCTTTCTTT.

This chain connects TRBV2 to TRBJ1-2; a weak D match, TRBD1 (5 bases). V lost 6 bases and J lost 6, with 17 bases in between. CDR3 length: 14 residues. From germline, CDR1 is SNHLY and CDR2 FYNNEI. This CDR3 is CASRRTKLSDGYTF. Written as DNA, the CDR3 is TGTGCCAGCAGAAGGACAAAGCTATCGGATGGCTACACCTTC.

The V gene is TRBV18, the J gene TRBJ1-1; D perhaps matches TRBD1 (6 bases). V lost 2 bases and J lost 8, with 12 bases in between. The CDR3 runs to 13 residues. Germline CDR1 and CDR2: KGHSH and LQKENI. The chain's CDR3 is CASSPAQGSEAFF. CDR3 nucleotides: TGTGCCAGCTCACCAGCACAGGGATCCGAAGCTTTCTTT.

The chain has TRBV18 and TRBJ2-3; D may be TRBD2 (6 bases). The CDR3 loop spans 14 amino acids. The V end lost 8 bases, the J end lost 2 bases, and 14 bases lay between the germline ends. Looked up from germline, CDR1 is KGHSH and CDR2 is LQKENI. The CDR3 is CASTERANTDTQYF. The CDR3 coding sequence is TGTGCCAGCACCGAGCGGGCGAACACAGATACGCAGTATTTT.

The chain joins TRBV9 to TRBJ1-1; D is possibly TRBD1 (6 bases). The CDR3 has 13 residues. V lost 4 bases and J 4 bases, leaving 11 bases between the germline ends. CDR1 and CDR2 from the germline V gene are SGDLS and YYNGEE. The CDR3, as DNA: TGTGCCAGCAGCTTCCAGGGGAGCACTGAAGCTTTCTTT. Residues: CASSFQGSTEAFF.

The rearrangement links TRBV27 to TRBJ2-7; 14 nucleotides align to TRBD2. Per the germline V gene, CDR1 is MNHEY and CDR2 is SMNVEV (reference sequence). The CDR3 contains 17 residues. The V segment lost 5 bases and the J segment 5 bases; nucleotides outside the gene matches: 11. CDR3 amino acids: CASSEDVRLAGGDEQYF. The CDR3 region has the DNA TGTGCCAGCAGTGAGGACGTCCGACTAGCGGGAGGGGACGAGCAGTACTTC.

The chain joins TRBV6-5 to TRBJ2-7; D is possibly TRBD1 (5 bases). The germline gives CDR1 MNHEY, CDR2 SVGAGI. Trimming shortened V by 4 bases and J by 0 bases, and 10 bases separated the two germline ends. The CDR3 runs 14 residues. This CDR3 reads CASSSAGFSYEQYF. In nucleotides, the CDR3 is TGTGCCAGCAGTTCCGCAGGGTTCTCCTACGAGCAGTACTTC.

This chain links TRBV27 with TRBJ1-3, with D maybe TRBD1 (5 bases). CDR3 length equals 14 residues. V gave up 5 bases and J gave up 2 bases, with 10 bases separating them. CDR1 is MNHEY and CDR2 is SMNVEV in the germline V gene (reference sequence). CDR3 loop: CASSAEGAGNTIYF. The CDR3 nucleotides are TGTGCCAGCAGTGCCGAAGGGGCTGGAAACACCATATATTTT.